The clone carrying this TCR beta chain was seen a handful of times. Its antigen remains unidentified. Measured with immunoSEQ multiplex PCR; TCRdb has only the in-frame clones, and not every one. The sample includes about 150,000 clones, 78% of them seen just once. This sample was taken from a study of PD-1 blockade in classical Hodgkin lymphoma. Study conclusions and caveats: No one has yet defined what causes the repertoire differences, which may be disease activity or prior therapy. Individuals who commenced nivolumab within less than 1 year of ASCT were excluded. Baseline diversity resembling that of newly diagnosed patients was seen in complete responders.

Each patient relapsed following autologous stem cell transplantation, and prior brentuximab vedotin exposure differed. The CDR3 contains 12 residues. V dropped 0 bases and J dropped 7 bases, with 4 bases sitting between them. CDR1 LGHNT and CDR2 FRNRAP come from the germline V gene. Sequences were derived from peripheral blood mononuclear cells (PBMCs), sampled before the second cycle of nivolumab. This chain joins TRBV12-5 and TRBJ1-5; no firm D call. The TCR originated in a human donor with classical Hodgkin lymphoma. CDR3 sequence reads: CASGLVNQPQHF. DNA for the CDR3: TGTGCTAGTGGTTTGGTAAACCAGCCCCAGCATTTT.